Listed here are 11 T cell receptor beta chains from one sample, sequenced in a study of T-cell reconstitution after alpha-beta-depleted transplantation in children. This sample's TCRbeta library carried unique molecular identifier barcodes. Each CDR3 protein is one row after TCRdb ran MiXCR on the PCR reads. The sample has approximately 640,000 distinct CDR3 sequences, roughly 15% seen once. The sample here was PBMCs from the stem cell graft donor, taken from the stem cell graft. Receptors were obtained from a human donor who donated a stem cell graft to a child with acute myeloid leukemia.

V is TRBV11-2 and J is TRBJ2-7; 7 positions agree with TRBD2. The V gene end was trimmed by 4 bases and the J gene end by 1 base; junction bases not matched to a gene: 7. The CDR3 extends over 15 amino acids. Per germline, CDR1 SGHAT and CDR2 FQNNGV. The CDR3 coding sequence is TGTGCCAGCAGCTCGGGGGGTTCTTATTCCTACGAGCAGTACTTC. Encoded protein: CASSSGGSYSYEQYF.

This clonotype has more than one count but fewer than ten. The chain couples TRBV12-3 or TRBV12-4 to TRBJ1-5; TRBD1 is a possible D gene (6 bases). V dropped 3 bases and J dropped 3 bases, with 9 bases sitting between them. There are 14 residues in the CDR3. In DNA, the CDR3 is TGTGCCAGCAGTTTGTGGGACACCAATCAGCCCCAGCATTTT. Translation: CASSLWDTNQPQHF.

This clonotype appeared many times. V is TRBV5-5 and J is TRBJ1-6; D remains unclear. Trimming removed 0 bases at V and 8 bases at J, with 6 bases between. The CDR3 runs 13 residues. Germline V gene data show CDR1 as SGHKS and CDR2 as YYEKEE (reference sequence). CDR3 DNA: TGTGCCAGCAGCTTGGGGGTTGATTCACCCCTCCACTTT. Protein sequence: CASSLGVDSPLHF.

The CDR3 DNA follows: TGTGCCAGCAGCCAACAGGGGTCGAACACTGAAGCTTTCTTT. Amino acids: CASSQQGSNTEAFF. The chain recombines TRBV7-9 with TRBJ1-1; 7 bases are a match to TRBD1. Unmatched junction bases numbered 4, after V lost 5 bases and J lost 1 base. CDR1 is SEHNR and CDR2 is FQNEAQ in the germline V gene (reference sequence). This CDR3 spans 14 amino acids.

This clonotype was observed at least ten times. The chain employs TRBV7-2 and TRBJ1-2; D not certain. The CDR3 sequence is 15 residues long. In germline, CDR1 is SGHTA, CDR2 FQGNSA. V was clipped by 5 bases and J by 1 base, with 14 bases between them. The CDR3 coding sequence is TGTGCCAGCAGCCCTTTTTCAGATTTTAACTATGGCTACACCTTC. Its translation: CASSPFSDFNYGYTF. The complete variable domain, with remaining parts taken from reference TRBV7-2 and TRBJ1-2, reads GAGVSQSPSNKVTEKGKDVELRCDPISGHTALYWYRQSLGQGLEFLIYFQGNSAPDKSGLPSDRFSAERTGGSVSTLTIQRTQQEDSAVYLCASSPFSDFNYGYTFGSGTRLTVV.

This clonotype came up a few times. The chain combines TRBV6-1 with TRBJ2-7; D unresolved. V was trimmed by 6 bases and J by 3 bases, leaving 6 bases between them. Germline assignment: CDR1 MNHNS and CDR2 SASEGT. CDR3 length: 11 amino acids. Here the CDR3 reads CASRGIYEQYV. The CDR3 nucleotides read TGTGCCAGCAGAGGGATCTACGAGCAGTACGTC.

This clonotype was seen at least ten times. The chain uses TRBV7-2 and TRBJ1-1; D gene uncertain. Trimming left V 1 base short and J 5 bases short, with 11 bases between. CDR3 length equals 14 residues. CDR1 SGHTA and CDR2 FQGNSA come from the germline V gene. CDR3 DNA sequence: TGTGCCAGCAGCTTAGGTACGGGAAGTACTGAAGCTTTCTTT. Its translation is CASSLGTGSTEAFF. Filled out from reference TRBV7-2 and TRBJ1-1, the complete variable domain reads GAGVSQSPSNKVTEKGKDVELRCDPISGHTALYWYRQSLGQGLEFLIYFQGNSAPDKSGLPSDRFSAERTGGSVSTLTIQRTQQEDSAVYLCASSLGTGSTEAFFGQGTRLTVV.

This clonotype was recorded at least ten times. The CDR3 region has the DNA TGTGCCAGCAAGGCTTTCTCTGGGGCCAACGTCCTGACTTTC. Translated, it gives CASKAFSGANVLTF. The chain carries TRBV6-1 and TRBJ2-6; D ambiguous. Germline CDR1 reads MNHNS; CDR2 reads SASEGT. The V and J ends lost 7 bases and 0 bases respectively, with 7 bases between them. The CDR3 has 14 amino acids.

This clonotype was detected ten times or more. V gene TRBV5-6 combines with J gene TRBJ1-5, with no clear D. V was pared by 1 base and J by 6 bases, with 11 bases between. Germline V gives CDR1 SGHDT, CDR2 YYEEEE. The CDR3 contains 14 residues. CDR3 loop: CASSLRRFGQPQHF. DNA for the CDR3: TGTGCCAGCAGCTTGAGGAGGTTCGGTCAGCCCCAGCATTTT.

V and J are TRBV6-2 or TRBV6-3 and TRBJ1-2; maybe TRBD1 (6 bases). V was shortened by 2 bases and J by 7 bases, with 23 bases between the two germline ends. The CDR3 length is 17 residues. CDR1 is MNHEY and CDR2 is SVGEGT in the germline V gene. Written as DNA, the CDR3 is TGTGCCAGCAGTTACAGGGTACAGGGCGAAGAGATGGGTGGCTACACCTTC. Protein sequence: CASSYRVQGEEMGGYTF.

The chain employs TRBV20-1 and TRBJ2-5, with a possible D match to TRBD2 (5 bases). Germline CDR1 and CDR2: DFQATT and SNEGSKA (reference sequence). V lost 3 bases and J lost 1, with 21 bases in between. The CDR3 is 17 amino acids. CDR3 sequence (DNA): TGCAGTGCTAGCAACCCAGCGAGAGGGCCCTCCCAAGAGACCCAGTACTTC. Its protein product is CSASNPARGPSQETQYF.